These 12 T cell receptor beta chains share one sample of origin, sequenced in a study of radiotherapy plus CTLA-4 blockade in lung cancer. Assay used: immunoSEQ multiplex PCR; TCRdb lists only in-frame clones, some missing. Counted here are some 110,000 clones, approximately 90% occurring once; the ten biggest clones make up roughly 6.9%. The sample was peripheral blood, taken from a patient treated with radiotherapy plus ipilimumab. The receptors were gathered from a human donor with non-small cell lung cancer that progressed on radiotherapy plus ipilimumab.

The chain recombines TRBV4-2 with TRBJ1-1; possibly TRBD1 for D (5 bases). The CDR3 runs 16 residues. V lost 3 bases, J lost 3 bases, and 17 bases lay in between. Germline CDR1 reads LGHNA; CDR2 reads YNFKEQ. CDR3 nucleotide sequence: TGTGCCAGCAGCCACGCTCTCCAGGGAAGGGACACTGAAGCTTTCTTT. Translation gives CASSHALQGRDTEAFF.

This rearrangement joins TRBV11-2 to TRBJ1-4; 7 nucleotides agree with TRBD1. There are 18 residues in the CDR3. The J segment lost 8 bases and the V segment lost 4 bases, leaving 19 bases of the junction unmatched. Germline V gene lookup returns CDR1 SGHAT and CDR2 FQNNGV. The CDR3 reads CASSYTTGAALGIEKLFF. CDR3 bases: TGTGCCAGCAGCTACACCACAGGGGCGGCCCTGGGAATCGAAAAACTGTTTTTT. Using reference TRBV11-2 and TRBJ1-4 for the parts outside the CDR3, the full variable domain is EAGVAQSPRYKIIEKRQSVAFWCNPISGHATLYWYQQILGQGPKLLIQFQNNGVVDDSQLPKDRFSAERLKGVDSTLKIQPAKLEDSAVYLCASSYTTGAALGIEKLFFGSGTQLSVL.

The chain carries TRBV27 and TRBJ2-3; 7 nucleotides agree with TRBD1. CDR1 is MNHEY and CDR2 is SMNVEV in the germline V gene (reference sequence). The CDR3 covers 14 residues. The junction had 4 bases not matched to a gene; V was cut back by 2 bases and J by 5 bases. The CDR3 nucleotides read TGTGCCAGCAGTTTAGGGACAGTAAAAGATACGCAGTATTTT. Amino acid sequence: CASSLGTVKDTQYF.

The chain recombines TRBV2 with TRBJ2-5; 7 positions agree with TRBD1. V shed 8 bases, J shed 2 bases, and the junction held 8 bases outside the gene matches. CDR3 length equals 14 residues. Germline CDR1 reads SNHLY; CDR2 reads FYNNEI. CDR3 nucleotides: TGTGCCAGCCGCCAGGGGGTTCTACAAGAGACCCAGTACTTC. Residues: CASRQGVLQETQYF.

The chain recombines TRBV5-1 with TRBJ1-1, with 7 bases that match TRBD1. CDR3 size: 16 residues. The ends lost 0 bases at V and 2 bases at J; junction bases unmatched: 7. Germline CDR1 reads SGHRS; CDR2 reads YFSETQ. CDR3 in DNA: TGCGCCAGCAGCTTGGGGGGACAGACGGTCAACACTGAAGCTTTCTTT. As protein: CASSLGGQTVNTEAFF. The full variable domain, rest sourced from reference TRBV5-1 and TRBJ1-1, is KAGVTQTPRYLIKTRGQQVTLSCSPISGHRSVSWYQQTPGQGLQFLFEYFSETQRNKGNFPGRFSGRQFSNSRSEMNVSTLELGDSALYLCASSLGGQTVNTEAFFGQGTRLTVV.

The genes are TRBV29-1 and TRBJ2-5; 8 bases are a match to TRBD1. This CDR3 is 14 amino acids long. Germline V gene sequence: CDR1 SQVTM, CDR2 ANQGSEA. Unmatched junction bases numbered 5, after V lost 4 bases and J lost 1 base. The CDR3: CSVVPQGAQETQYF. For the CDR3, the DNA is TGCAGCGTTGTTCCTCAGGGGGCCCAAGAGACCCAGTACTTC. The complete variable domain, with remaining parts taken from reference TRBV29-1 and TRBJ2-5, reads SAVISQKPSRDICQRGTSLTIQCQVDSQVTMMFWYRQQPGQSLTLIATANQGSEATYESGFVIDKFPISRPNLTFSTLTVSNMSPEDSSIYLCSVVPQGAQETQYFGPGTRLLVL.

The V call is TRBV19, the J call TRBJ2-7; D not certain. V was cut by 3 bases and J by 2 bases, with 11 bases left in between. There are 14 residues in the CDR3. CDR1 LNHDA and CDR2 SQIVND come from the germline V gene (reference sequence). In nucleotides, the CDR3 is TGTGCCAGTAGTATTAGGGCAGGACCCTACGAGCAGTACTTC. Its translation is CASSIRAGPYEQYF.

V is TRBV20-1 and J is TRBJ1-1; D is unresolved. Trimming shortened V by 6 bases and J by 6 bases, and 11 bases separated the two germline ends. This CDR3 is built from 11 residues. CDR1 is DFQATT, CDR2 SNEGSKA, per germline (reference sequence). This CDR3 is CSATVFAEAFF. As DNA, the CDR3 is TGCAGTGCCACGGTATTCGCTGAAGCTTTCTTT.

V gene TRBV19 combines with J gene TRBJ1-1; D not resolved. The CDR3 contains 14 residues. The germline CDR1 and CDR2 sequences are LNHDA and SQIVND (reference sequence). The V and J ends lost 2 bases and 1 base respectively, with 8 bases between them. CDR3 in DNA: TGTGCCAGTAGTATATTTTCCGGGAACACTGAAGCTTTCTTT. Its translation is CASSIFSGNTEAFF.

V is TRBV5-4 and J is TRBJ2-1, with D uncertain. This CDR3 is 15 amino acids long. V dropped 4 bases and J dropped 0 bases, with 11 bases sitting between them. Germline CDR1 is SGHNT and CDR2 is YYREEE (reference sequence). CDR3 bases: TGTGCCAGCAGCCGGACGGCAAACTCCTACAATGAGCAGTTCTTC. This gives the protein CASSRTANSYNEQFF.

CDR3 residues: CASTLPAQPQHF. The CDR3 DNA reads as TGTGCCAGCACGTTGCCGGCTCAGCCCCAGCATTTT. This rearrangement joins TRBV7-4 to TRBJ1-5; D remains unclear. In germline, CDR1 is SGHVT, CDR2 SQSDAQ. The CDR3 spans 12 residues. V dropped 7 bases and J dropped 6 bases, with 10 bases sitting between them.

The gene calls are TRBV5-1 and TRBJ2-3; TRBD2 matches 10 bases. Germline values: CDR1 SGHRS, CDR2 YFSETQ. After removal of 0 bases from V and 1 base from J, the junction contained 14 bases not matched to a gene. This CDR3 comprises 20 residues. CDR3 residues: CASSLAGASGSVGGTDTQYF. In nucleotides, the CDR3 is TGCGCCAGCAGCTTGGCTGGGGCTAGCGGGAGCGTAGGGGGCACAGATACGCAGTATTTT.